The clone carrying this TCR beta chain was picked up a small number of times. This entry belongs to a study of patients and donors after allogeneic stem cell transplantation. TCRdb reprocessed the RT-PCR reads via MiXCR and lists one record per CDR3 protein. The sample has hundreds of thousands of distinct CDR3 sequences, roughly 17% seen once. The CDR3 extends over 16 amino acids. V is TRBV21-1 and J is TRBJ1-5; the table's D call, TRBD1, has no DNA check behind it. TRBV21-1 is a listed pseudogene. The material sequenced was blood, either unsorted or a sorted T cell fraction (not recorded which). The clonotype originates from a human donor who was either an allogeneic HSCT recipient or a stem cell or donor lymphocyte infusion donor (not recorded which). It is not recorded whose cells these are; they may come from a transplant donor. CDR3 amino acids: CASSPYTRGANQPQHF. The CDR3 nucleotides are TGTGCCAGCAGCCCCTATACAAGGGGAGCCAATCAGCCCCAGCATTTT.